There are a few counts of the clone carrying this TCR beta chain. The antigen remains undetermined. The CDR3 is 13 amino acids. With V trimmed by 7 bases and J by 8 bases, 8 bases remained unmatched. Based on a CD8+CD4-CCR7+CD45RA+ profile, naive CD8 T cells were sorted. These data come from a study of molecular identifiers for immune sequencing clone quantification. Study-wide results and caveats: Beyond 20 RNA copies, clones held over 97% of effector molecules, compared with under 1% in naive cells.

One entry per CDR3 protein results from TCRdb running MiXCR on the PCR reads. The sample consists of just under 650,000 distinct CDR3 sequences, about 20% of them appearing once. The chain carries TRBV12-3 or TRBV12-4 and TRBJ2-1; 7 bases map to TRBD1. This clonotype was sampled from a human donor in good health. Some libraries in this study had Jurkat cell RNA spiked in. Input material: naive CD8+ T cells from blood, with Jurkat cell RNA spiked in. The subset denotes: FACS-sorted CD8+CD4-CCR7+CD45RA+ naive T cells. The CDR3, as DNA: TGTGCCAGCACCCCTTACAGGGGACATGAGCAGTTCTTC. Its protein product is CASTPYRGHEQFF.